This TCR beta chain was documented in a study of shared T cell receptors in the human thymus. The protocol was immunoSEQ multiplex PCR, while the TCRdb copy is restricted to in-frame clones and leaves out a portion. This table has approximately 490,000 clones, approximately 80% appearing once. A further study also used this sample, focusing on human thymus T cells. That publication notes: Corrective heart surgery yielded resections, and these provided the thymus tissue. Blood and thymic repertoires both appeared biased in V and J gene usage.

The sample taken for sequencing was thymocytes. The receptor comes from a boy under two years old with a congenital heart defect.

The CDR3 DNA is TGTGCCAGCTCTCGGAGGCCGGGCAATCAGCCCCAGCATTTT. Translation gives CASSRRPGNQPQHF. The chain joins TRBV27 to TRBJ1-5; no clear D gene. V shed 8 bases and J shed 2 bases, with 13 bases lying between them. The V gene's germline CDR1 is MNHEY and CDR2 SMNVEV (reference sequence). This CDR3 has 14 amino acids.